This TCR beta chain originates from a study of T cells expressing NK-cell markers. Study context: From sorted CD3+CD56+NKG2C+, CD3+CD56+NKG2C- and CD3+CD56-NKG2C+ T cells came the TCR beta repertoires. Seven of the eight sequenced donors were classified as HCMV-seropositive, and one was classified as seronegative. Broader study findings: Researchers report these clonotypes also headed the CD3+CD56-NKG2C+ fraction in a few donors. For several donors, the dominant NKG2C+ clonotypes made up about 1.0-8% of their CD8+ T cells.

As for this clonotype: The target antigen is unknown.

CDR1 and CDR2 from the germline V gene are KGHDR and SFDVKD. CDR3 size: 11 residues. From its re-call of the 5' RACE reads, TCRdb lists each CDR3 protein once, without DNA. This sample's clone table lists some 500,000 distinct CDR3 sequences. This clonotype originated in a woman in her fifties or sixties in good health. Sequenced input: blood T cells: a sorted CD56 or NKG2C T cell subset, CD4+ or CD8+ T cells, or bulk PBMC T cells (not recorded which). The chain has TRBV24-1 and TRBJ1-1. The CDR3 loop reads CATSGNSEAFF.